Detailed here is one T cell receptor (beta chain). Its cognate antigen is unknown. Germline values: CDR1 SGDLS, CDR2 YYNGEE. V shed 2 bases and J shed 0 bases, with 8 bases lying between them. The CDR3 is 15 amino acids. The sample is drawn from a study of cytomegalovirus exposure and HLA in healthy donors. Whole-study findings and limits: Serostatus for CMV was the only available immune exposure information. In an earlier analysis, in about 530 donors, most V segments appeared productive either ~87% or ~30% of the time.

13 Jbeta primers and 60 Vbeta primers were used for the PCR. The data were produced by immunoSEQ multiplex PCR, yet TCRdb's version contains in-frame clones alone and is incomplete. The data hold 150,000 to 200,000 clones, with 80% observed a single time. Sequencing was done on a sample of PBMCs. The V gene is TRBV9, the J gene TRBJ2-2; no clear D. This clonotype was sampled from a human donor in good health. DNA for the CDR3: TGTGCCAGCAGCGTCGGCCAGGCGAACACCGGGGAGCTGTTTTTT. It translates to CASSVGQANTGELFF. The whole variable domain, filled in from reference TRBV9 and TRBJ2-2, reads DSGVTQTPKHLITATGQRVTLRCSPRSGDLSVYWYQQSLDQGLQFLIQYYNGEERAKGNILERFSAQQFPDLHSELNLSSLELGDSALYFCASSVGQANTGELFFGEGSRLTVL.